A selection of T cell receptor beta chains follows, all from one sample in a study of blood T cell repertoires in COVID-19. The method was immunoSEQ multiplex PCR; TCRdb's version includes in-frame clones alone and lacks a portion of them. The table has over 200,000 clones, over 75% seen once. The sequenced sample consisted of peripheral blood. These receptor sequences come from a human donor in a cohort sampled during active COVID-19. Both conserved end residues are part of each CDR3. D genes are given only for firm matches. A clone size is listed for some rows: how often the clone was seen (once, few, many), or a class if it is expanded.

once	TRBJ2-6	TRBV27	TRBD1	TGTGCCAGCAGCCCCTTCCCGGCAGGGGGTACGGGGGCCAACGTCCTGACTTTC	CASSPFPAGGTGANVLTF
-	TRBJ2-1	TRBV10-3	-	TGTGCCATCAGTGACAGGGGGGTCAATGAGCAGTTCTTC	CAISDRGVNEQFF
once	TRBJ2-7	TRBV5-1	TRBD1	TGCGCCAGCAGCTCACAGGGGGGCGACGAGCAGTACTTC	CASSSQGGDEQYF
-	TRBJ2-3	TRBV4-1	TRBD2	TGCGCCAGCACCCAGATAGCGGGAGGGTCAGATACGCAGTATTTT	CASTQIAGGSDTQYF
-	TRBJ2-7	TRBV14	TRBD2	TGTGCCAGCAGCCAAGTAGGGGGACTAGCCTACGAGCAGTACTTC	CASSQVGGLAYEQYF
-	TRBJ1-1	TRBV5-4	-	TGTGCCAGCAGCGCGCCTGACACTGAAGCTTTCTTT	CASSAPDTEAFF
-	TRBJ2-1	TRBV28	-	TGTGCCAGCCGGGGAGGTGGGAAGGAGTACAATGAGCAGTTCTTC	CASRGGGKEYNEQFF
-	TRBJ2-1	TRBV6-6	-	TGTGCCAGCAGTTACGAGGACAATGAGCAGTTCTTC	CASSYEDNEQFF
-	TRBJ2-7	TRBV28	-	TGTGCCAGCAGTCAGACTCGGAGCTCCTACGAGCAGTACTTC	CASSQTRSSYEQYF
-	TRBJ2-5	TRBV7-2	-	TGTGCCAGCAGCCGTGGGGGGTCAGAGACCCAGTACTTC	CASSRGGSETQYF
-	TRBJ1-1	TRBV18	TRBD1	TGTGCCAGCTCAGGGACAGGGGGCACCACTGAAGCTTTCTTT	CASSGTGGTTEAFF
-	TRBJ1-5	TRBV10-3	-	TGTGCCATCAGTCCCGGGACTGAGAATCAGCCCCAGCATTTT	CAISPGTENQPQHF
-	TRBJ1-6	TRBV5-1	-	TGCGCCAGCAGCTTGGAATACCAGGGCGCGTATAATTCACCCCTCCACTTT	CASSLEYQGAYNSPLHF
few	TRBJ1-2	TRBV27	TRBD1	TGTGCCAGCAGTCCAACCTCCGGGACAGGTGATGCTAACTATGGCTACACCTTC	CASSPTSGTGDANYGYTF
few	TRBJ1-1	TRBV18	-	TGTGCCAGCTCACTATACGACAGGAACACTGAAGCTTTCTTT	CASSLYDRNTEAFF
-	TRBJ2-7	TRBV4-2	-	TGTGCCAGCAGCCAAGTAGGGGGATCCTACGAGCAGTACTTC	CASSQVGGSYEQYF
-	TRBJ2-7	TRBV6-2/TRBV6-3	TRBD2	TGTGCCAGCAGTTACTCGACCGGACTAGCGGGAATCGAGCAGTACTTC	CASSYSTGLAGIEQYF
-	TRBJ1-6	TRBV13	TRBD1	TGTGCCAGCAGCTTAGTACAGGGGCAGGATTCACCCCTCCACTTT	CASSLVQGQDSPLHF
-	TRBJ2-7	TRBV7-2	TRBD2	TGTGCCAGCAGCTTACGATCGGGGAGGGACGAGCAGTACTTC	CASSLRSGRDEQYF
-	TRBJ2-7	TRBV10-3	TRBD1	TGTGCCATCAGTGCCGCAGGGGGTGAGTACGAGCAGTACTTC	CAISAAGGEYEQYF
-	TRBJ2-7	TRBV6-2/TRBV6-3	TRBD1	TGTGCCAGCAGCCCAGGGACAGGGGATCGGTACGAGCAGTACTTC	CASSPGTGDRYEQYF
-	TRBJ2-1	TRBV9	TRBD2	TGTGCCAGCAGCGTAGAGAGGCGGGAGGGGTCCTACAATGAGCAGTTCTTC	CASSVERREGSYNEQFF
-	TRBJ1-2	TRBV7-2	TRBD1	TGTGCCAGCAGTAAGGGACAGCCTAACTATGGCTACACCTTC	CASSKGQPNYGYTF
once	TRBJ2-7	TRBV18	TRBD1	TGTGCCAGCTCAAGGACAGGGCAGTACGAGCAGTACTTC	CASSRTGQYEQYF
-	TRBJ2-5	TRBV7-9	-	TGTGCCAGCAGCTTATTAGGGGCCGGGGAGACCCAGTACTTC	CASSLLGAGETQYF
medium-sized	TRBJ2-7	TRBV5-1	TRBD1	TGCGCCAGCAGCTGGCCGGGACAGGATATCCACGAGCAGTACTTC	CASSWPGQDIHEQYF
-	TRBJ2-5	TRBV2	TRBD2	TGTGCCAGCAGTGTAGCTAGCGGGCTGGGTGAGACCCAGTACTTC	CASSVASGLGETQYF